One and the same sample provided the 29 T cell receptor beta chains below, sequenced in a study of blood T cell repertoires in COVID-19 (TCRdb year 2020). The library came from the immunoSEQ multiplex PCR assay. The clones in this table, taken by TCRdb from immuneACCESS, are in-frame only. Not every clone is retained; where verified, under half of the shortfall comes from an unresolved V gene, and the cause of the rest is unknown. Present in this sample are about 150,000 clones, over 70% of which were seen just once. The top ten hold around 0.62% of the sample. Sequenced input: peripheral blood. The receptors were gathered from a man aged 55-75 years with acute or convalescent COVID-19.

J is TRBJ2-4 and V is TRBV18, with D perhaps matching TRBD1 (6 bases). The V and J ends lost 0 bases and 6 bases respectively, with 9 bases between them. The CDR3 spans 14 residues. From germline, CDR1 is KGHSH and CDR2 LQKENI. The CDR3 DNA follows: TGTGCCAGCTCACCACCGACAGGCTCAAACATTCAGTACTTC. Its translation is CASSPPTGSNIQYF.

The chain has TRBV24-1 and TRBJ2-7; 9 nucleotides line up with TRBD1. V shed 7 bases, J shed 2 bases, and the junction held 11 bases outside the gene matches. The CDR3 has 16 amino acids. The V gene's germline CDR1 is KGHDR and CDR2 SFDVKD. The DNA for the CDR3 is TGTGCCACCAGCCCCCAGACAGGGGGAATACCCTACGAGCAGTACTTC. Amino acids: CATSPQTGGIPYEQYF.

The chain couples TRBV7-9 to TRBJ1-1; a possible D gene is TRBD1 (6 bases). The CDR3 loop spans 13 amino acids. Germline V gene sequence: CDR1 SEHNR, CDR2 FQNEAQ (reference sequence). The V gene lost 5 bases and the J gene lost 4 bases, with 11 bases spanning the gap. The CDR3 loop is CASSQQGGTEAFF. CDR3 sequence (DNA): TGTGCCAGCAGCCAACAGGGTGGCACTGAAGCTTTCTTT.

This chain joins TRBV5-8 and TRBJ1-5, with TRBD1 matching over 7 bases. The trim removed 4 bases at V and 3 bases at J, leaving 4 bases unmatched. Germline V gene data show CDR1 as SGHTS and CDR2 as YDEGEE. CDR3 length equals 14 residues. The CDR3 spells CASSQGQLNQPQHF. CDR3 DNA: TGTGCCAGCAGCCAGGGACAGCTCAATCAGCCCCAGCATTTT.

The rearrangement joins TRBV19 to TRBJ1-1; 7 bases are shared with TRBD1. The germline V gene encodes CDR1 LNHDA and CDR2 SQIVND (reference sequence). The CDR3 is 15 residues long. V dropped 1 base and J dropped 3; count of bases not matched to a gene: 5. This CDR3 is CASSIVNTGDTEAFF. CDR3 nucleotides: TGTGCCAGTAGTATAGTCAACACAGGGGACACTGAAGCTTTCTTT.

This clone was seen a few times. The chain is built from TRBV29-1 and TRBJ2-7, with 8 positions matching TRBD2. This CDR3 region has 15 residues. With V trimmed by 2 bases and J by 5 bases, 11 bases remained unmatched. CDR1 SQVTM and CDR2 ANQGSEA come from the germline V gene. The CDR3 is CSVERAGVRPHEQYF. The CDR3 coding sequence is TGCAGCGTTGAACGAGCGGGAGTCAGGCCCCACGAGCAGTACTTC.

The rearrangement links TRBV21-1 to TRBJ2-3; the table calls TRBD2, which could not be checked here. TRBV21-1 is labeled a pseudogene. This CDR3 contains 22 residues. This chain's CDR3 is CASSKPVRISGGPTKPTDTQYF. CDR3 in DNA: TGTGCCAGCAGCAAACCCGTACGGATTAGCGGGGGGCCTACCAAGCCCACAGATACGCAGTATTTT.

This clone was found a few times. The rearrangement uses TRBV2 and TRBJ2-3; TRBD2 agrees at 8 bases. CDR3 size: 18 residues. V lost 6 bases and J lost 2; bases outside the gene matches: 16. CDR1 SNHLY and CDR2 FYNNEI come from the germline V gene. The CDR3, as DNA: TGTGCCAGCAGCCTAACCCCTTGGGCTAGCGGGTCCACAGATACGCAGTATTTT. This translates into CASSLTPWASGSTDTQYF.

The chain uses TRBV21-1 and TRBJ1-2. TRBV21-1 is designated a pseudogene. This CDR3 is built from 12 residues. CDR3 coding DNA: TGTGCCAGCAGCAAAAGGGGGGGTGGCTACACCTTC. Translated: CASSKRGGGYTF.

The J gene is TRBJ2-7, the V gene TRBV5-1, with D uncertain. The germline V and J ends were trimmed by 1 base and 8 bases, with 10 bases remaining between them. The CDR3 runs to 12 residues. In germline, CDR1 is SGHRS, CDR2 YFSETQ. CDR3 in amino acids: CASSLYGSQQYF. The CDR3 DNA follows: TGCGCCAGCAGCTTGTACGGGTCTCAGCAGTACTTC.

This clone has a single count. The chain links TRBV11-2 to TRBJ2-1, with 12 positions matching TRBD2. The CDR3 covers 17 residues. Germline loops: CDR1 SGHAT, CDR2 FQNNGV. The V gene end was trimmed by 3 bases and the J gene end by 8 bases; junction bases not matched to a gene: 11. The CDR3 spells CASSFSISSGRGDEQFF. CDR3 bases: TGTGCCAGCAGCTTCAGTATCTCTAGCGGGAGGGGCGATGAGCAGTTCTTC.

This clone appeared a single time. The gene calls are TRBV4-2 and TRBJ2-5; tentatively, D is TRBD2 (5 bases). The CDR3 spans 15 residues. V gave up 0 bases and J gave up 0 bases, with 8 bases separating them. Germline V gives CDR1 LGHNA, CDR2 YNFKEQ. The CDR3 DNA reads as TGTGCCAGCAGCCAAGACCGGACTCACCAAGAGACCCAGTACTTC. This gives the protein CASSQDRTHQETQYF.

In DNA, the CDR3 is TGCAGTGCTAGACAGTTCAATGAGCAGTTCTTC. It codes for CSARQFNEQFF. The rearrangement joins TRBV20-1 to TRBJ2-1, with unresolved D. CDR1 and CDR2 from the germline V gene are DFQATT and SNEGSKA (reference sequence). This CDR3 comprises 11 residues. The ends were cut back, 2 bases at V and 6 bases at J, with 5 bases in the middle.

This chain's CDR3 is CASSQDYLGRGSGNTIYF. DNA of the CDR3: TGTGCCAGCAGCCAAGACTACCTTGGACGGGGCTCTGGAAACACCATATATTTT. The chain uses TRBV3-1 (or the pseudogene TRBV3-2) and TRBJ1-3; no definite D call. The germline V gene has CDR1 LGHDT and CDR2 YNNKEL (reference sequence). The CDR3 length is 18 residues. V lost 0 bases and J 0 bases, leaving 15 bases between the germline ends.

V gene TRBV10-2 combines with J gene TRBJ2-1, with 9 positions matching TRBD2. Germline CDR1 and CDR2: WSHSY and SAAADI. The CDR3 covers 16 residues. V lost 3 bases and J lost 2; bases outside the gene matches: 5. The CDR3 is CASSEARGGPYNEQFF. CDR3 coding DNA: TGCGCCAGCAGTGAAGCGCGGGGGGGCCCCTACAATGAGCAGTTCTTC.

The chain uses TRBV19 and TRBJ2-6; D unresolved. V dropped 10 bases and J dropped 0 bases, with 7 bases sitting between them. The CDR3 consists of 13 residues. Looked up from germline, CDR1 is LNHDA and CDR2 is SQIVND (reference sequence). The CDR3 region is CATTDSGANVLTF. The CDR3 nucleotides are TGTGCCACCACAGACTCTGGGGCCAACGTCCTGACTTTC. The entire variable domain, with the rest obtained from reference TRBV19 and TRBJ2-6, is as follows: DGGITQSPKYLFRKEGQNVTLSCEQNLNHDAMYWYRQDPGQGLRLIYYSQIVNDFQKGDIAEGYSVSREKKESFPLTVTSAQKNPTAFYLCATTDSGANVLTFGAGSRLTVL.

A single count supports this clone. V and J are TRBV6-2 or TRBV6-3 and TRBJ2-1; D may be TRBD2 (6 bases). This CDR3 is built from 16 residues. The V gene lost 2 bases and the J gene lost 9 bases, with 20 bases spanning the gap. Germline values: CDR1 MNHEY, CDR2 SVGEGT. The CDR3: CASSYTLWRREGEQFF. The CDR3, as DNA: TGTGCCAGCAGTTACACCCTCTGGAGGAGGGAAGGTGAGCAGTTCTTC.

The rearrangement joins TRBV20-1 to TRBJ1-2; D may be TRBD1 (6 bases). The CDR3 is 13 amino acids. V lost 3 bases and J lost 4, with 12 bases in between. Germline V gene data show CDR1 as DFQATT and CDR2 as SNEGSKA (reference sequence). The CDR3 region has the DNA TGCAGTGCTAGTCGGACAGAGCGCTATGGCTACACCTTC. Amino acid sequence: CSASRTERYGYTF.

The chain is built from TRBV6-5 and TRBJ2-7; tentatively, D is TRBD2 (6 bases). CDR3 length equals 13 residues. Germline V gene lookup returns CDR1 MNHEY and CDR2 SVGAGI. Trimming stripped 11 bases from V and 0 bases from J, with 14 bases between. CDR3 loop: CASGTPASYEQYF. CDR3 nucleotides: TGTGCCTCAGGGACTCCAGCCTCCTACGAGCAGTACTTC.

The chain uses TRBV2 and TRBJ1-6; D perhaps matches TRBD1 (5 bases). The V and J ends lost 7 bases and 7 bases respectively, with 11 bases between them. Germline CDR1 reads SNHLY; CDR2 reads FYNNEI. This CDR3 has 13 residues. CDR3 sequence (DNA): TGTGCCAGCATTACAGGCCGAAATTCACCCCTCCACTTT. It is translated as CASITGRNSPLHF.

This chain uses TRBV28 with TRBJ2-3, with D possibly TRBD1 on 5 matching bases. There are 13 residues in the CDR3. The germline V gene encodes CDR1 MDHEN and CDR2 SYDVKM. The germline V and J ends were trimmed by 6 bases and 1 base, with 8 bases remaining between them. The CDR3 spells CASRTQGTDTQYF. The CDR3 bases are TGTGCCAGCAGAACACAGGGCACAGATACGCAGTATTTT.

The rearrangement uses TRBV15 and TRBJ2-7; maybe TRBD2 (6 bases). The CDR3 extends over 13 amino acids. The V end lost 5 bases, the J end lost 5 bases, and 13 bases lay between the germline ends. Germline lookup yields CDR1 LNHNV and CDR2 YYDKDF (reference sequence). DNA for the CDR3: TGTGCCACCAGCCCGCCTCCGGGAGACGAGCAGTACTTC. It yields the protein CATSPPPGDEQYF.

The rearrangement joins TRBV20-1 to TRBJ2-3; D may be TRBD2 (5 bases). Germline V CDR1 and CDR2: DFQATT, SNEGSKA (reference sequence). V was shortened by 6 bases and J by 11 bases, with 15 bases between the two germline ends. This CDR3 has 11 amino acids. DNA for the CDR3: TGCAGTGCCAGTGACCCGACTAAGCAGTATTTT. It is translated as CSASDPTKQYF.

The chain is built from TRBV6-5 and TRBJ2-7; tentative D call: TRBD2 (6 bases). Germline CDR1 MNHEY, CDR2 SVGAGI. The CDR3 contains 14 residues. Trimming removed 8 bases from V and 2 bases from J, with 16 bases in between. CDR3 loop: CASSTPGGAYEQYF. CDR3 bases: TGTGCCAGCTCGACCCCAGGCGGGGCCTACGAGCAGTACTTC.

This clone showed up just once. The chain carries TRBV2 and TRBJ1-2; D is unclear. CDR3 length: 13 residues. The germline V and J ends were trimmed by 4 bases and 2 bases, with 8 bases remaining between them. From germline, CDR1 is SNHLY and CDR2 FYNNEI. The CDR3 loop reads CASSAAVNYGYTF. In nucleotides, the CDR3 is TGTGCCAGCAGTGCGGCGGTAAACTATGGCTACACCTTC. Based on the CDR3 plus reference TRBV2 and TRBJ1-2, the full variable domain is EPEVTQTPSHQVTQMGQEVILRCVPISNHLYFYWYRQILGQKVEFLVSFYNNEISEKSEIFDDQFSVERPDGSNFTLKIRSTKLEDSAMYFCASSAAVNYGYTFGSGTRLTVV.

V and J are TRBV4-1 and TRBJ2-1; 10 bases fit TRBD2. Germline loops: CDR1 MGHRA, CDR2 YSYEKL. Trimming took 0 bases from V and 3 from J; bases not matched to a gene: 8. The CDR3 has 18 residues. This CDR3 is CASSQDGTGTSDYNEQFF. CDR3 nucleotides: TGCGCCAGCAGCCAAGATGGGACCGGGACTAGCGACTACAATGAGCAGTTCTTC.

The CDR3 loop is CASSRDRVNYGYTF. CDR3 in DNA: TGTGCCAGCAGTCGGGACAGGGTTAACTATGGCTACACCTTC. The rearrangement links TRBV6-2 or TRBV6-3 to TRBJ1-2; 9 nucleotides line up with TRBD1. The CDR3 sequence is 14 residues long. The trim removed 5 bases at V and 1 base at J, leaving 2 bases unmatched. Germline V gene sequence: CDR1 MNHEY, CDR2 SVGEGT.

V is TRBV4-1 and J is TRBJ1-6, with D hard to call. Germline V gives CDR1 MGHRA, CDR2 YSYEKL. Trimming took off 3 bases at V and 9 bases at J, with 15 bases between the two ends. This CDR3 is built from 15 residues. CDR3 coding DNA: TGCGCCAGCAGCCAGGCCTGGGAGGGTAGTTCACCCCTCCACTTT. This gives the protein CASSQAWEGSSPLHF.

This chain joins TRBV18 and TRBJ1-1; TRBD1 might be the D (6 bases). The CDR3 contains 13 residues. Germline V gene sequence: CDR1 KGHSH, CDR2 LQKENI. V shed 5 bases and J shed 0 bases, with 7 bases lying between them. CDR3 residues: CASSDRLNTEAFF. DNA of the CDR3: TGTGCCAGCTCAGACAGGTTGAACACTGAAGCTTTCTTT. Combining the CDR3 with reference TRBV18 and TRBJ1-1 gives the whole variable domain NAGVMQNPRHLVRRRGQEARLRCSPMKGHSHVYWYRQLPEEGLKFMVYLQKENIIDESGMPKERFSAEFPKEGPSILRIQQVVRGDSAAYFCASSDRLNTEAFFGQGTRLTVV.